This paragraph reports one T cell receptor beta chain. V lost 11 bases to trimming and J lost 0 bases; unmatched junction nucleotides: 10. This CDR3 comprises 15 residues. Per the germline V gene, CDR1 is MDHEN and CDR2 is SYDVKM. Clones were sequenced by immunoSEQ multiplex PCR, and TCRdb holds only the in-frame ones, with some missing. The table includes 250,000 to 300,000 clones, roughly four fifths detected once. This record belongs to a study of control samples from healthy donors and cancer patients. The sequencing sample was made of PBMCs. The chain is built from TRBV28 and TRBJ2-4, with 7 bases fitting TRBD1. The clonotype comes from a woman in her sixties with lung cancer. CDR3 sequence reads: CAGQTGTIAKNIQYF. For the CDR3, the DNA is TGTGCCGGCCAGACAGGGACAATAGCCAAAAACATTCAGTACTTC.